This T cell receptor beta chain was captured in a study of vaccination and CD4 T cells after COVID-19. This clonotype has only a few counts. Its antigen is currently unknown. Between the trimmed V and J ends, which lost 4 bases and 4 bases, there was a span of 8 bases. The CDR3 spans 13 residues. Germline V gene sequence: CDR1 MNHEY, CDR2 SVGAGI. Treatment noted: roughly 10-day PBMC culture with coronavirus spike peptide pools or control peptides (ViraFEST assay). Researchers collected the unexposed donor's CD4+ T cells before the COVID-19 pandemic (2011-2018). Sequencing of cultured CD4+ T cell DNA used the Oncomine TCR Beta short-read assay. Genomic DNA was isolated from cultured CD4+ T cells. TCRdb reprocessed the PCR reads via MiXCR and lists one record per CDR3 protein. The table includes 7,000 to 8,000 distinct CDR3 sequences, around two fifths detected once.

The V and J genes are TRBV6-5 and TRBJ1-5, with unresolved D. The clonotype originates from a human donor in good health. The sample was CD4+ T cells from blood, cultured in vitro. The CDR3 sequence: CASSLSGNQPQHF. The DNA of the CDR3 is TGTGCCAGCAGTTTATCGGGGAATCAGCCCCAGCATTTT.